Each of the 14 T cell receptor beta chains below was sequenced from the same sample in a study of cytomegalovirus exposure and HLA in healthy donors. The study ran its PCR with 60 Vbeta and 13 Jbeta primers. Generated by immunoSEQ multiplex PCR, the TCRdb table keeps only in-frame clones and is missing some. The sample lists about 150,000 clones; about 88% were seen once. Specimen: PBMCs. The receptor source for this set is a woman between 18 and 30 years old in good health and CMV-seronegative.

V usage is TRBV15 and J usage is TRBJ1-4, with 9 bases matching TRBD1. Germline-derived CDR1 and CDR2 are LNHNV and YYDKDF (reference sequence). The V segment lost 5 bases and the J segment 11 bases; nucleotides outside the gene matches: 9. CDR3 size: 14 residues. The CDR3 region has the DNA TGTGCCACCAGCTTAGGCCTGACAGGGGGGAAACTGTTTTTT. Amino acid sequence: CATSLGLTGGKLFF.

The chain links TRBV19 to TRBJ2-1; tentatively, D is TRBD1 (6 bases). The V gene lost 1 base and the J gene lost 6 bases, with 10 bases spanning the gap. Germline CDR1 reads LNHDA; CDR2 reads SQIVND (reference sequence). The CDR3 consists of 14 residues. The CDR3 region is CASSIGTAANEQFF. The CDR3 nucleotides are TGTGCCAGTAGTATAGGGACAGCCGCCAATGAGCAGTTCTTC. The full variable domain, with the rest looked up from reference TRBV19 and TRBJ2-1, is DGGITQSPKYLFRKEGQNVTLSCEQNLNHDAMYWYRQDPGQGLRLIYYSQIVNDFQKGDIAEGYSVSREKKESFPLTVTSAQKNPTAFYLCASSIGTAANEQFFGPGTRLTVL.

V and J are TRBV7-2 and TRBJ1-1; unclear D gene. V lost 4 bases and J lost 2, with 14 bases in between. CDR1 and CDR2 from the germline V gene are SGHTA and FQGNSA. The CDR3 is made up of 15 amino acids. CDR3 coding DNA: TGTGCCAGCAGCTCCCCCTACGCGGCTAACACTGAAGCTTTCTTT. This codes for CASSSPYAANTEAFF. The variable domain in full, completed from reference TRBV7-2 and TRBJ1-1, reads GAGVSQSPSNKVTEKGKDVELRCDPISGHTALYWYRQSLGQGLEFLIYFQGNSAPDKSGLPSDRFSAERTGGSVSTLTIQRTQQEDSAVYLCASSSPYAANTEAFFGQGTRLTVV.

This CDR3 reads CASSQENYRPQHF. In DNA form, the CDR3 reads TGTGCCAGCTCACAGGAGAACTATCGGCCCCAGCATTTT. J is TRBJ1-5 and V is TRBV28; weak D call: TRBD1 (5 bases). Germline V gene lookup returns CDR1 MDHEN and CDR2 SYDVKM. Trimming took 8 bases from V and 9 from J, leaving 17 bases between them. CDR3 size: 13 residues.

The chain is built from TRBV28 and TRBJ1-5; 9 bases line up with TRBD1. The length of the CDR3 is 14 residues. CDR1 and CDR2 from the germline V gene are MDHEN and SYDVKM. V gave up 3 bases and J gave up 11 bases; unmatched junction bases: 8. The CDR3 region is CASSLGQGPPSQHF. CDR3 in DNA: TGTGCCAGCAGTTTGGGACAGGGACCCCCGTCCCAGCATTTT.

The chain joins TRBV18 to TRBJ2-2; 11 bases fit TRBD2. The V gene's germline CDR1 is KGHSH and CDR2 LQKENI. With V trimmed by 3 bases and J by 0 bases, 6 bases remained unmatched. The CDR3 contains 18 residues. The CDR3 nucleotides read TGTGCCAGCTCACCTACTAGCGGGGGCTTCCCGAACACCGGGGAGCTGTTTTTT. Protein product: CASSPTSGGFPNTGELFF. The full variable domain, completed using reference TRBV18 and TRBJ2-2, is NAGVMQNPRHLVRRRGQEARLRCSPMKGHSHVYWYRQLPEEGLKFMVYLQKENIIDESGMPKERFSAEFPKEGPSILRIQQVVRGDSAAYFCASSPTSGGFPNTGELFFGEGSRLTVL.

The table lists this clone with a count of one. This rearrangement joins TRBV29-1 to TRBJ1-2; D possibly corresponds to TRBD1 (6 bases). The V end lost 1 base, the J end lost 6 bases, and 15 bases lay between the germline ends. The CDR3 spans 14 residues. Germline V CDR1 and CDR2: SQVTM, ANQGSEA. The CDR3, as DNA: TGCAGCGTTGAAGGCCCTGGGGGGGCGAATGGCTACACCTTC. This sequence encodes CSVEGPGGANGYTF. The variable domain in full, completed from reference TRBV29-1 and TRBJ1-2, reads SAVISQKPSRDICQRGTSLTIQCQVDSQVTMMFWYRQQPGQSLTLIATANQGSEATYESGFVIDKFPISRPNLTFSTLTVSNMSPEDSSIYLCSVEGPGGANGYTFGSGTRLTVV.

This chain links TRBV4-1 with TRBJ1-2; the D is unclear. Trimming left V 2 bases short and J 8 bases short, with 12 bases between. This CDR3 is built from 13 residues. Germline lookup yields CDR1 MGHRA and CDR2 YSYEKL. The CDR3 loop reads CASSQLRREGYTF. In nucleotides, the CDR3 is TGCGCCAGCAGCCAACTGAGAAGGGAGGGCTACACCTTC.

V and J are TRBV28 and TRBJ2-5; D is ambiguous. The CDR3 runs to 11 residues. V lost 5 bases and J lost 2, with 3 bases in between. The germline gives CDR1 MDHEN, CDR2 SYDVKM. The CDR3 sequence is CASSTQETQYF. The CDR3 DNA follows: TGTGCCAGCAGTACACAAGAGACCCAGTACTTC.

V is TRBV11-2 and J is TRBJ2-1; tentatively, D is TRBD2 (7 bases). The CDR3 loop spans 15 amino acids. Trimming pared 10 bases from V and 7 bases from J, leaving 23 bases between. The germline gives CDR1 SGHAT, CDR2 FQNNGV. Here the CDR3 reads CATFTLRGASNEQFF. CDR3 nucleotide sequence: TGTGCCACCTTCACTTTACGGGGGGCGAGTAATGAGCAGTTCTTC.

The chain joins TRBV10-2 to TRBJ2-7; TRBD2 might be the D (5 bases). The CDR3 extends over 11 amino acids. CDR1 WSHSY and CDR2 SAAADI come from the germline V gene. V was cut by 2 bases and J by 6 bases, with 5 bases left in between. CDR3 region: CASSEGGEQYF. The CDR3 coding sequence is TGCGCCAGCAGTGAGGGAGGCGAGCAGTACTTC.

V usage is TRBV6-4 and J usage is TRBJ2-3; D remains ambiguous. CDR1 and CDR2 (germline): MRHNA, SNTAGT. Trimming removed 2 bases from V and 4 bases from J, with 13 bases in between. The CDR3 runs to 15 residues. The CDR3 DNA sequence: TGTGCCAGCAGTGACACTACGGATAGAGCAGATACGCAGTATTTT. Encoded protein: CASSDTTDRADTQYF.

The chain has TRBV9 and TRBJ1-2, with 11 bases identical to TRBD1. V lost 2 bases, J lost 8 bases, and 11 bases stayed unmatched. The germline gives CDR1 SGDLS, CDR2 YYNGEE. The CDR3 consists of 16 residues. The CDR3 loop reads CASSVGGQGATKGYTF. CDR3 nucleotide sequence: TGTGCCAGCAGCGTCGGAGGACAGGGGGCAACGAAAGGCTACACCTTC.

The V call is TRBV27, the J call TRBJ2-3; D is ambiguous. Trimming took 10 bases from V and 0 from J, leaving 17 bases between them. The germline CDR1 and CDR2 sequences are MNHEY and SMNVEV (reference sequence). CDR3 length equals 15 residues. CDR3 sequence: CATKAYPTSTDTQYF. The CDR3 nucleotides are TGTGCCACCAAAGCGTACCCAACAAGCACAGATACGCAGTATTTT.